A single sample is the source of the 25 T cell receptor beta chains below, sequenced in a study of cytomegalovirus exposure and HLA in healthy donors. PCR was performed using 60 Vbeta and 13 Jbeta primers. Some clones are missing from TCRdb's copy, which holds only in-frame ones; the method was immunoSEQ multiplex PCR. The table includes more than 85,000 clones, over 65% detected once. The sample comprised PBMCs. Receptors originate from a man between 40 and 49 years old in good health and CMV-seropositive.

The CDR3: CASSSREGANQPQHF. CDR3 coding DNA: TGTGCCAGCAGCTCACGCGAGGGGGCCAATCAGCCCCAGCATTTT. V is TRBV27 and J is TRBJ1-5, with 7 positions matching TRBD1. V dropped 6 bases and J dropped 3; count of bases not matched to a gene: 8. The germline gives CDR1 MNHEY, CDR2 SMNVEV (reference sequence). This CDR3 is built from 15 residues.

About this clone itself: At one end, the junction sequence differs from germline, possibly due to a read error. The V gene is TRBV5-6, the J gene TRBJ2-5; 9 nucleotides align to TRBD2. This CDR3 is built from 16 residues. CDR1 is SGHDT, CDR2 YYEEEE, per germline. CDR3 bases: TGTGTCAGCAGCGGACTGACTAGCGGAGCTGGTGGAGGCCAGTACTTC. Its translation: CVSSGLTSGAGGGQYF. The variable domain in full, completed from reference TRBV5-6 and TRBJ2-5, reads DAGVTQSPTHLIKTRGQQVTLRCSPKSGHDTVSWYQQALGQGPQFIFQYYEEEERQRGNFPDRFSGHQFPNYSSELNVNALLLGDSALYLCVSSGLTSGAGGGQYFGPGTRLLVL.

This chain links TRBV7-2 with TRBJ2-7, with TRBD1 matching over 12 bases. V dropped 0 bases and J dropped 6; count of bases not matched to a gene: 3. There are 15 residues in the CDR3. Germline V lookup: CDR1 SGHTA, CDR2 FQGNSA. CDR3 amino acids: CASSLARDRGREQYF. For the CDR3, the DNA is TGTGCCAGCAGCTTAGCCCGGGACAGGGGGCGCGAGCAGTACTTC.

The chain uses TRBV7-9 and TRBJ2-1; 12 positions agree with TRBD2. Unmatched junction bases numbered 6, after V lost 4 bases and J lost 5 bases. This CDR3 region has 16 residues. From germline, CDR1 is SEHNR and CDR2 FQNEAQ (reference sequence). The CDR3 DNA follows: TGTGCCAGCAGCTCGCTAGCGGGGGGGATAAACAATGAGCAGTTCTTC. Amino acid sequence: CASSSLAGGINNEQFF.

This clone turned up a few times. This chain uses TRBV14 with TRBJ1-1; 8 bases are a match to TRBD1. CDR1 is SGHDN, CDR2 FVKESK, per germline. With V trimmed by 4 bases and J by 5 bases, 6 bases remained unmatched. The CDR3 length is 14 residues. In DNA, the CDR3 is TGTGCCAGCAGCCGTAGACAGGGGCGGACTGAAGCTTTCTTT. Protein product: CASSRRQGRTEAFF.

This chain uses TRBV27 with TRBJ2-7; 14 bases match TRBD2. This CDR3 is built from 18 residues. Germline-derived CDR1 and CDR2 are MNHEY and SMNVEV (reference sequence). V gave up 8 bases and J gave up 2 bases; unmatched junction bases: 14. CDR3 nucleotide sequence: TGTGCCAGCGCCCTCATCGGGACTAGCGGGAGAGCGACCTACGAGCAGTACTTC. Its translation is CASALIGTSGRATYEQYF.

V is TRBV5-6 and J is TRBJ1-4, with D maybe TRBD1 (6 bases). V lost 1 base, J lost 8 bases, and 18 bases lay in between. Germline V CDR1 and CDR2: SGHDT, YYEEEE. This CDR3 has 16 residues. This chain's CDR3 is CASSLFGQGIGEKLFF. For the CDR3, the DNA is TGTGCCAGCAGCTTGTTTGGGCAGGGGATTGGGGAAAAACTGTTTTTT.

This clone has only a few counts. This chain uses TRBV19 with TRBJ1-5, with TRBD1 identical over 7 bases. The CDR3 totals 16 residues. The V and J ends lost 6 bases and 4 bases, in that order; junction bases with no gene match: 12. CDR1 and CDR2 (germline): LNHDA, SQIVND (reference sequence). This CDR3 is CASSSPFGTENQPQHF. DNA for the CDR3: TGTGCCAGTAGCTCACCTTTCGGGACAGAGAATCAGCCCCAGCATTTT.

The genes are TRBV9 and TRBJ1-6; TRBD1 matches at 12 bases. Germline V gene sequence: CDR1 SGDLS, CDR2 YYNGEE. The CDR3 has 15 amino acids. With 0 bases clipped from V and 10 bases from J, the junction kept 2 bases outside the gene matches. CDR3 sequence reads: CASSVGGTGGSPLHF. The CDR3 DNA sequence: TGTGCCAGCAGCGTAGGAGGGACAGGGGGCTCACCCCTCCACTTT.

The sample holds one count of this clone. This chain connects TRBV5-4 to TRBJ1-2; TRBD1 aligns across 7 bases. The germline gives CDR1 SGHNT, CDR2 YYREEE (reference sequence). This CDR3 contains 16 residues. With V trimmed by 0 bases and J by 4 bases, 9 bases remained unmatched. The CDR3 region has the DNA TGTGCCAGCAGCTTGGGGACGACAGGGTCAGTCTATGGCTACACCTTC. Protein product: CASSLGTTGSVYGYTF. Based on the CDR3 plus reference TRBV5-4 and TRBJ1-2, the full variable domain is ETGVTQSPTHLIKTRGQQVTLRCSSQSGHNTVSWYQQALGQGPQFIFQYYREEENGRGNFPPRFSGLQFPNYSSELNVNALELDDSALYLCASSLGTTGSVYGYTFGSGTRLTVV.

This chain connects TRBV7-3 to TRBJ2-7; 8 bases match TRBD2. This CDR3 contains 15 residues. Germline V gene sequence: CDR1 SGHTA, CDR2 FQGTGA. Germline trimming cut 4 bases from V and 3 bases from J; bases unmatched to any gene: 8. Written as DNA, the CDR3 is TGTGCCAGCAGCTCGCAAGCGGGGGTTCTCTACGAGCAGTACTTC. Translating it yields CASSSQAGVLYEQYF.

The genes are TRBV21-1 and TRBJ1-3. TRBV21-1 is termed a pseudogene. The CDR3 covers 11 residues. CDR3 coding DNA: TGTGCCCGCGCGGGGGGAAACACCATATATTTT. This translates into CARAGGNTIYF.

The V and J genes are TRBV9 and TRBJ2-5, with 10 bases identical to TRBD2. The end of the DNA aligns better with TRBJ2-7, so the J call may be wrong. The CDR3 consists of 15 residues. Looked up from germline, CDR1 is SGDLS and CDR2 is YYNGEE. CDR3 amino acids: CASSVTSGEGYEQYF. In nucleotides, the CDR3 is TGTGCCAGCAGCGTAACTAGCGGGGAGGGGTACGAGCAGTACTTC.

Of note for this clone: A junction boundary mismatches the germline segment, possibly from a read error. This rearrangement joins TRBV6-1 to TRBJ2-6; 9 bases are a match to TRBD1. The CDR3 contains 16 residues. Germline V gene data show CDR1 as MNHNS and CDR2 as SASEGT. The DNA for the CDR3 is TGTGCCAGCAGTGAAACAGGGGGCTCTGGGGCCAACGGCCTGACTTTC. This sequence encodes CASSETGGSGANGLTF.

This chain uses TRBV5-4 with TRBJ1-2, with D perhaps matching TRBD1 (5 bases). The CDR3 contains 13 residues. Germline CDR1 and CDR2: SGHNT and YYREEE (reference sequence). V was cut by 4 bases and J by 5 bases, with 12 bases left in between. The CDR3 reads CASSDGTPYGYTF. The CDR3, as DNA: TGTGCCAGCAGCGACGGGACTCCGTATGGCTACACCTTC.

In regard to this clone: The junction differs from germline at one of its ends, possibly a read error. The genes are TRBV2 and TRBJ2-3; D is ambiguous. The CDR3 consists of 8 residues. Germline V CDR1 and CDR2: SNHLY, FYNNEI. CDR3: CASSKAIF. The CDR3 DNA follows: TGTGCCAGCAGTAAAGCTATCTTT.

The chain employs TRBV6-6 and TRBJ1-5, with a tentative D call TRBD1 (5 bases). The V end was cut by 6 bases, the J end by 6 bases, with 9 bases between. The CDR3 is made up of 12 amino acids. Germline V gene sequence: CDR1 MNHNY, CDR2 SVGAGI (reference sequence). DNA for the CDR3: TGTGCCAGCAGCGGGGGGACTCAGCCCCAGCATTTT. This encodes CASSGGTQPQHF.

This rearrangement joins TRBV5-5 to TRBJ2-7; 9 nucleotides match TRBD1. Germline V gene sequence: CDR1 SGHKS, CDR2 YYEKEE (reference sequence). This CDR3 comprises 15 residues. The J segment lost 4 bases and the V segment lost 2 bases, leaving 7 bases of the junction unmatched. CDR3 loop: CASSFSGTGSYEQYF. The DNA for the CDR3 is TGTGCCAGCAGCTTTTCCGGGACAGGGAGTTACGAGCAGTACTTC.

The DNA of the CDR3 is TGTGCCAGTAGTGCCGGACAGGGGGAACTCCCTTCCTATGGCTACACCTTC. It codes for CASSAGQGELPSYGYTF. The chain joins TRBV19 to TRBJ1-2; 10 positions agree with TRBD1. The CDR3 loop spans 17 amino acids. V shed 5 bases and J 4 bases; nucleotides not matched to a gene: 13. The germline gives CDR1 LNHDA, CDR2 SQIVND (reference sequence).

This clone showed up just once. J is TRBJ2-3 and V is TRBV7-4; D gene unclear. The V and J ends lost 2 bases and 4 bases respectively, with 16 bases between them. This CDR3 has 16 residues. Germline CDR1 reads SGHVT; CDR2 reads SQSDAQ. CDR3 in DNA: TGTGCCAGCAGCTTAATCTCGAGTTGTCGGTCAGATACGCAGTATTTT. This encodes CASSLISSCRSDTQYF.

The V and J genes are TRBV6-1 and TRBJ1-1; D gene unclear. Trimming removed 7 bases at V and 4 bases at J, with 16 bases between. The CDR3 totals 14 residues. Germline V CDR1 and CDR2: MNHNS, SASEGT. The CDR3 protein is CASTPHSTGTEAFF. The CDR3 DNA reads TGTGCCAGCACCCCACATTCGACGGGCACTGAAGCTTTCTTT.

This clone was counted between two and nine times. The chain couples TRBV11-3 to TRBJ2-7; 14 bases map to TRBD2. This CDR3 has 15 amino acids. V shed 1 base and J 7 bases; nucleotides not matched to a gene: 3. Germline V gene data show CDR1 as SGHNT and CDR2 as YENEEA. This CDR3 is CASSLGLAGGLEQYF. The CDR3 region has the DNA TGTGCCAGCAGCTTAGGACTAGCGGGAGGGTTAGAGCAGTACTTC.

The rearrangement joins TRBV27 to TRBJ2-2, with 10 positions matching TRBD1. The V and J ends lost 6 bases and 7 bases, in that order; junction bases with no gene match: 11. Germline V gene lookup returns CDR1 MNHEY and CDR2 SMNVEV (reference sequence). CDR3 length equals 16 residues. Here the CDR3 DNA reads TGTGCCAGCAGCCGGGGACAGGGGTCCATCAGCGGGGAGCTGTTTTTT. Protein: CASSRGQGSISGELFF.

V is TRBV10-3 and J is TRBJ2-3; D unclear. The ends were cut back, 9 bases at V and 5 bases at J, with 9 bases in the middle. CDR1 and CDR2 (germline): ENHRY, SYGVKD. This CDR3 spans 11 amino acids. CDR3 amino acids: CAITTRDTQYF. The DNA of the CDR3 is TGTGCCATTACCACAAGAGATACGCAGTATTTT.

The chain couples TRBV2 to TRBJ2-1, with 9 positions matching TRBD2. The CDR3 is made up of 18 amino acids. The germline gives CDR1 SNHLY, CDR2 FYNNEI. V shed 7 bases and J 7 bases; nucleotides not matched to a gene: 20. CDR3 in DNA: TGTGCCAGCAAATCCGGGACTAGCTTGGGTCGGAACAGGAATGAGCAGTTCTTC. Translated, it gives CASKSGTSLGRNRNEQFF.